The 16 T cell receptor beta chains below all came from one sample that was sequenced in a study of cytomegalovirus exposure and HLA in healthy donors. PCR primers comprised 60 Vbeta and 13 Jbeta primers. TCRdb keeps only in-frame clones here, not all; method: immunoSEQ multiplex PCR. The repertoire holds more than 110,000 clones, with about three quarters as singletons. Material for sequencing was PBMCs. Receptor source: a human donor in good health.

This clone was observed a single time. The V call is TRBV30, the J call TRBJ1-2; D remains unclear. V lost 2 bases and J lost 7, with 14 bases in between. The V gene's germline CDR1 is GTSNPN and CDR2 SVGIG (reference sequence). The CDR3 sequence is 13 residues long. Written as DNA, the CDR3 is TGTGCCTGGAGTCGACTCGGCCTCGGTGGCTACACCTTC. Translation: CAWSRLGLGGYTF. The entire variable domain, with the rest obtained from reference TRBV30 and TRBJ1-2, is as follows: SQTIHQWPATLVQPVGSPLSLECTVEGTSNPNLYWYRQAAGRGLQLLFYSVGIGQISSEVPQNLSASRPQDRQFILSSKKLLLSDSGFYLCAWSRLGLGGYTFGSGTRLTVV.

The V gene is TRBV5-1, the J gene TRBJ1-4, with D maybe TRBD1 (6 bases). The CDR3 is 15 amino acids. The germline V gene encodes CDR1 SGHRS and CDR2 YFSETQ. V was pared by 4 bases and J by 4 bases, with 14 bases between. CDR3 nucleotides: TGCGCCAGCAGCCAAGGACAGCTTAATAATGAAAAACTGTTTTTT. This codes for CASSQGQLNNEKLFF.

V is TRBV19 and J is TRBJ1-2; possible D gene TRBD1, 5 bases. This CDR3 has 13 amino acids. Germline V CDR1 and CDR2: LNHDA, SQIVND (reference sequence). V gave up 6 bases and J gave up 3 bases, with 11 bases separating them. The CDR3 spells CASSGRGDYGYTF. CDR3 coding DNA: TGTGCCAGTAGCGGCCGGGGGGACTATGGCTACACCTTC.

The chain is built from TRBV30 and TRBJ2-7; D is perhaps TRBD1 (5 bases). This CDR3 is built from 12 residues. Germline CDR1 and CDR2: GTSNPN and SVGIG (reference sequence). Between the trimmed V and J ends, which lost 0 bases and 6 bases, there was a span of 9 bases. CDR3 DNA sequence: TGTGCCTGGAGTGTACTTAGGGGCGAGCAGTACTTC. Translating gives CAWSVLRGEQYF.

The rearrangement links TRBV9 to TRBJ1-4; 10 bases match TRBD1. The CDR3 runs to 16 residues. Germline CDR1 reads SGDLS; CDR2 reads YYNGEE. Trimming cost V 3 bases and J 2 bases; bases outside gene matches: 4. This CDR3 is CASSGTGGPTNEKLFF. The CDR3 DNA reads as TGTGCCAGCAGCGGGACAGGGGGACCGACTAATGAAAAACTGTTTTTT.

The V and J genes are TRBV18 and TRBJ2-2; D gene unclear. This CDR3 spans 16 amino acids. Germline CDR1 and CDR2: KGHSH and LQKENI. The V end was cut by 1 base, the J end by 0 bases, with 9 bases between. CDR3 loop: CASSPRSDTNTGELFF. The CDR3 bases are TGTGCCAGCTCACCACGTTCAGATACGAACACCGGGGAGCTGTTTTTT.

The chain joins TRBV7-3 to TRBJ2-2; tentative D call: TRBD2 (6 bases). Germline V gene sequence: CDR1 SGHTA, CDR2 FQGTGA. V was pared by 5 bases and J by 5 bases, with 12 bases between. The CDR3 loop spans 14 amino acids. For the CDR3, the DNA is TGTGCCAGCAGCCGGGACTCCCGTACCGGGGAGCTGTTTTTT. This gives the protein CASSRDSRTGELFF.

This clone appeared once. V is TRBV27 and J is TRBJ2-3; 11 nucleotides agree with TRBD2. CDR3 length: 17 amino acids. V shed 5 bases and J 6 bases; nucleotides not matched to a gene: 13. Germline lookup yields CDR1 MNHEY and CDR2 SMNVEV (reference sequence). For the CDR3, the DNA is TGTGCCAGCAGTAATCGTATTTTAGCGGGGGGGCGGGATACGCAGTATTTT. It specifies CASSNRILAGGRDTQYF.

The chain has TRBV2 and TRBJ2-1; perhaps TRBD2 as D (6 bases). V lost 6 bases and J lost 9, with 12 bases in between. Germline CDR1 and CDR2: SNHLY and FYNNEI. The CDR3 is 12 amino acids. The CDR3 nucleotides read TGTGCCAGCAGCGGGGACTGGAGTGAGCAGTTCTTC. It is translated as CASSGDWSEQFF. Together with reference TRBV2 and TRBJ2-1, the CDR3 gives the full variable domain: EPEVTQTPSHQVTQMGQEVILRCVPISNHLYFYWYRQILGQKVEFLVSFYNNEISEKSEIFDDQFSVERPDGSNFTLKIRSTKLEDSAMYFCASSGDWSEQFFGPGTRLTVL.

The rearrangement links TRBV5-1 to TRBJ1-2, with 9 positions matching TRBD1. The germline V gene has CDR1 SGHRS and CDR2 YFSETQ. This CDR3 has 16 amino acids. V lost 0 bases, J lost 8 bases, and 11 bases stayed unmatched. CDR3 sequence (DNA): TGCGCCAGCAGCTTGGTCCCTGCTGGGACAGGGAACGGCTACACCTTC. This sequence encodes CASSLVPAGTGNGYTF.

J is TRBJ2-7 and V is TRBV5-6, with a weak D call TRBD1 (5 bases). The CDR3 runs 13 residues. Trimming removed 4 bases from V and 4 bases from J, with 12 bases in between. Germline V gives CDR1 SGHDT, CDR2 YYEEEE. The CDR3 here is CASSPVQGYEQYF. The CDR3 region has the DNA TGTGCCAGCAGCCCCGTCCAGGGTTACGAGCAGTACTTC. Filled out from reference TRBV5-6 and TRBJ2-7, the complete variable domain reads DAGVTQSPTHLIKTRGQQVTLRCSPKSGHDTVSWYQQALGQGPQFIFQYYEEEERQRGNFPDRFSGHQFPNYSSELNVNALLLGDSALYLCASSPVQGYEQYFGPGTRLTVT.

The V call is TRBV15, the J call TRBJ2-1; D is uncertain. V dropped 3 bases and J dropped 4 bases, with 10 bases sitting between them. The CDR3 is 14 amino acids. Germline CDR1 reads LNHNV; CDR2 reads YYDKDF (reference sequence). This CDR3 reads CATSSPSVYNEQFF. The CDR3 DNA is TGTGCCACCAGCAGTCCGTCAGTTTACAATGAGCAGTTCTTC.

V gene TRBV6-5 combines with J gene TRBJ2-7; D possibly corresponds to TRBD2 (6 bases). V shed 6 bases and J shed 3 bases, with 15 bases lying between them. The CDR3 is 14 residues long. Germline CDR1 MNHEY, CDR2 SVGAGI. The CDR3 region is CASSSGLSYYEQYF. CDR3 nucleotide sequence: TGTGCCAGCAGCTCGGGACTCTCATACTACGAGCAGTACTTC.

The chain carries TRBV30 and TRBJ1-1, with no clear D. The V gene's germline CDR1 is GTSNPN and CDR2 SVGIG (reference sequence). Trimming left V 1 base short and J 1 base short, with 4 bases between. CDR3 length: 12 residues. In DNA, the CDR3 is TGTGCCTGGAGTGGAGGGAACACTGAAGCTTTCTTT. Its protein is CAWSGGNTEAFF.

The genes are TRBV5-4 and TRBJ1-1; no definite D call. V shed 1 base and J shed 3 bases, with 13 bases lying between them. Germline values: CDR1 SGHNT, CDR2 YYREEE (reference sequence). The CDR3 covers 15 residues. The CDR3 nucleotides are TGTGCCAGCAGCTTGCCAGGTCAATCAGACACTGAAGCTTTCTTT. Its translation: CASSLPGQSDTEAFF.

The chain recombines TRBV27 with TRBJ1-5; D unresolved. V lost 6 bases and J 10 bases, leaving 4 bases between the germline ends. Looked up from germline, CDR1 is MNHEY and CDR2 is SMNVEV (reference sequence). The CDR3 extends over 9 amino acids. The CDR3 bases are TGTGCCAGCAGCCTTCCCCAGCATTTT. It codes for CASSLPQHF.